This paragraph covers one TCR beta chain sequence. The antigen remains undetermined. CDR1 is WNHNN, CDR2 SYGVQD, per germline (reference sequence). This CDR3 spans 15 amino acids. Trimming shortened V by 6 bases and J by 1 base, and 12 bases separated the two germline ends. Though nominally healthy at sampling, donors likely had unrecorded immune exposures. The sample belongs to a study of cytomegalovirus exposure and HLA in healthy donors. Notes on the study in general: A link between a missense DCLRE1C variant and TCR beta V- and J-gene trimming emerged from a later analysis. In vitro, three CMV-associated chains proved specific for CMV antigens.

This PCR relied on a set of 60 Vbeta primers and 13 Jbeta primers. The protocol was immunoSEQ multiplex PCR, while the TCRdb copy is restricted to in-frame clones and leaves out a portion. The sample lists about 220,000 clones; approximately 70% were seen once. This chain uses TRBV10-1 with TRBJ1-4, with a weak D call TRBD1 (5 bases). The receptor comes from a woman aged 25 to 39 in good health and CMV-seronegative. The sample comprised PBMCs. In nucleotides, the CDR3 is TGCGCCAGCAGAAAACCGACAGTAACTAATGAAAAACTGTTTTTT. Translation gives CASRKPTVTNEKLFF.